This T cell receptor beta chain is from a study of regulatory T cells in long-lasting Graves disease. CDR1 is SNHLY, CDR2 FYNNEI, per germline. V shed 6 bases and J shed 1 base, with 16 bases lying between them. This CDR3 comprises 16 residues. Arm-PCR of CDR3 regions and iRepertoire HTBI primers were used to build TCR beta libraries. TCRdb ran MiXCR on the multiplex PCR reads and lists one entry per CDR3 protein. The sample shows roughly 350,000 distinct CDR3 sequences, under 20% of them seen only once. Regarding the study as a whole: Persistent-disease Graves' patients showed less TCR diversity than new cases.

This clonotype showed up just a few times. What it recognizes is unknown. Time point here: newly diagnosed GD, antithyroid drugs for less than 3 months. PBMC-derived RNA was used for the TCR library. These same data were also listed under a study on T cells in Graves' hyperthyroidism and ophthalmopathy. That paper notes: Not enrolled were patients with uncontrolled infection, other autoimmune disease, pregnancy or lactation. Model output signaled ophthalmopathy a median around 5.9 months ahead of onset.

J is TRBJ1-3 and V is TRBV2; no reliable D call. The material sequenced was peripheral blood mononuclear cells (PBMCs), taken at new diagnosis, from a patient treated with antithyroid drugs. The clonotype was recovered from a woman under 30 with Graves disease. The CDR3 bases are TGTGCCAGCAGCCAAATCGGCTTGGGGTCTGGAAACACCATATATTTT. Its protein product is CASSQIGLGSGNTIYF. The entire variable domain, with the rest obtained from reference TRBV2 and TRBJ1-3, is as follows: EPEVTQTPSHQVTQMGQEVILRCVPISNHLYFYWYRQILGQKVEFLVSFYNNEISEKSEIFDDQFSVERPDGSNFTLKIRSTKLEDSAMYFCASSQIGLGSGNTIYFGEGSWLTVV.